A single T cell receptor (beta chain) is shown here with its context. Its antigen remains unidentified. The repertoire was sequenced with immunoSEQ multiplex PCR; TCRdb's copy has only in-frame clones and lacks some. Among about 110,000 clones listed, around nine tenths were seen once. This sample stems from a study of T cell responses to AZD1222 COVID-19 vaccine. Broader study findings: Females made up more of the donors, who were largely white British, and clonal diversity may have come out too low. Seropositive AZD1222 recipients at baseline numbered only six or seven. Dominant CD4 TCR responses targeted spike regions 160-218 and 743-854.

The CDR3 runs 14 residues. Germline V gene sequence: CDR1 GTSNPN, CDR2 SVGIG (reference sequence). Between the trimmed V and J ends, which lost 5 bases and 3 bases, there was a span of 16 bases. The specimen was peripheral blood, collected on day 0 of MenACWY control vaccination. The genes are TRBV30 and TRBJ1-2, with D uncertain. This TCR was sampled from an adult in good health. The chain's CDR3 is CAWSTLEGYYGYTF. For the CDR3, the DNA is TGTGCCTGGTCAACCTTAGAGGGTTACTATGGCTACACCTTC.